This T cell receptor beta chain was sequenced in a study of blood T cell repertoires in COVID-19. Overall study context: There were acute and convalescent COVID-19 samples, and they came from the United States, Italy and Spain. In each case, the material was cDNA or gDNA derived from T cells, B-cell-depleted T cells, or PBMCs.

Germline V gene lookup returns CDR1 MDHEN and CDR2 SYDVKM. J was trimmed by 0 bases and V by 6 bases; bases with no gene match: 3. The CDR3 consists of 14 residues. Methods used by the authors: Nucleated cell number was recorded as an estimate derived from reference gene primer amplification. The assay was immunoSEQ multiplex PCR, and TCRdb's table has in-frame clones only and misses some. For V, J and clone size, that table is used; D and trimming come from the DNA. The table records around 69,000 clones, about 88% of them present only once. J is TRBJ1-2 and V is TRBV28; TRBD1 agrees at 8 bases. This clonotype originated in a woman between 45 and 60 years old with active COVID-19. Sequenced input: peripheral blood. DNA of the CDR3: TGTGCCAGCAGGGGGACAGGACCTAACTATGGCTACACCTTC. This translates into CASRGTGPNYGYTF.